The 26 T cell receptor beta chains below all came from one sample that was sequenced in a study of blood T cell repertoires in COVID-19. The table came from immunoSEQ multiplex PCR; TCRdb's copy has only in-frame clones and leaves some out. The data hold about 99,000 clones, with around 90% observed a single time. The sequencing input was peripheral blood. These receptors originate from a man aged 50-60 years with COVID-19, enrolled during active disease.

The genes are TRBV21-1 and TRBJ1-2; no DNA check was done on the table's D call, TRBD1. TRBV21-1 is classified as a pseudogene. CDR3 length: 20 amino acids. The CDR3 is CASSKSLLYPWGPPNYGYTF. The CDR3 nucleotides read TGTGCCAGCAGCAAATCCCTACTCTACCCGTGGGGGCCCCCTAACTATGGCTACACCTTC.

The chain links TRBV10-3 to TRBJ2-3, with D possibly matching TRBD2 (6 bases). V lost 10 bases, J lost 1 base, and 15 bases lay in between. The CDR3 is 14 amino acids. The V gene's germline CDR1 is ENHRY and CDR2 SYGVKD. The CDR3 spells CARTVRGCTDTQYF. DNA for the CDR3: TGTGCCAGAACTGTACGGGGGTGCACAGATACGCAGTATTTT.

The J gene is TRBJ2-7, the V gene TRBV9; TRBD1 is a possible D gene (6 bases). V was clipped by 4 bases and J by 1 base, with 12 bases between them. Germline V CDR1 and CDR2: SGDLS, YYNGEE. CDR3 length: 14 residues. DNA of the CDR3: TGTGCCAGCAGCCCACAGGGTGGGTCCTACGAGCAGTACTTC. It specifies CASSPQGGSYEQYF. Filled out from reference TRBV9 and TRBJ2-7, the complete variable domain reads DSGVTQTPKHLITATGQRVTLRCSPRSGDLSVYWYQQSLDQGLQFLIQYYNGEERAKGNILERFSAQQFPDLHSELNLSSLELGDSALYFCASSPQGGSYEQYFGPGTRLTVT.

This clone was seen once. The gene calls are TRBV6-5 and TRBJ2-2; possible D gene TRBD2, 6 bases. This CDR3 has 15 amino acids. V lost 6 bases to trimming and J lost 0 bases, with 11 bases between them. Germline V gene sequence: CDR1 MNHEY, CDR2 SVGAGI. CDR3 sequence: CASSRGSANTGELFF. As DNA, the CDR3 is TGTGCCAGCAGCCGGGGGTCCGCGAACACCGGGGAGCTGTTTTTT.

The rearrangement joins TRBV2 to TRBJ1-6; no firm D call. The CDR3 consists of 14 residues. Trimming cost V 10 bases and J 7 bases, with 17 bases left between them. CDR1 and CDR2 (germline): SNHLY, FYNNEI. CDR3 DNA: TGTGCCACCCCCACGACCGGGATAAATTCACCCCTCCACTTT. It yields the protein CATPTTGINSPLHF. Drawing the rest from reference TRBV2 and TRBJ1-6, the complete variable domain is EPEVTQTPSHQVTQMGQEVILRCVPISNHLYFYWYRQILGQKVEFLVSFYNNEISEKSEIFDDQFSVERPDGSNFTLKIRSTKLEDSAMYFCATPTTGINSPLHFGNGTRLTVT.

V gene TRBV20-1 combines with J gene TRBJ2-7; either TRBD1 or TRBD2 may supply D (6 bases each). This CDR3 contains 11 residues. Germline assignment: CDR1 DFQATT and CDR2 SNEGSKA (reference sequence). Trimming removed 3 bases from V and 6 bases from J, with 9 bases in between. CDR3 amino acids: CSASEGGEQYF. The CDR3 coding sequence is TGCAGTGCTAGTGAGGGGGGCGAGCAGTACTTC.

This sequence joins TRBV28 and TRBJ1-6; D remains ambiguous. Germline V lookup: CDR1 MDHEN, CDR2 SYDVKM. Trimming shortened V by 3 bases and J by 12 bases, and 12 bases separated the two germline ends. The CDR3 loop spans 13 amino acids. The CDR3 sequence: CASSFGRLEPLHF. The CDR3 DNA sequence: TGTGCCAGCAGTTTTGGGAGGCTAGAACCCCTCCACTTT.

The V gene is TRBV20-1, the J gene TRBJ1-4; tentatively, D is TRBD1 (5 bases). The V end lost 3 bases, the J end lost 6 bases, and 17 bases lay between the germline ends. The CDR3 is made up of 15 amino acids. Germline CDR1 is DFQATT and CDR2 is SNEGSKA (reference sequence). The CDR3 DNA follows: TGCAGTGCTAGTCCCTGGGGGGAATGGGATGAAAAACTGTTTTTT. Translated, it gives CSASPWGEWDEKLFF.

The V call is TRBV11-2, the J call TRBJ2-7; D gene unclear. Germline CDR1 is SGHAT and CDR2 is FQNNGV. The CDR3 is made up of 11 amino acids. Trimming removed 5 bases from V and 2 bases from J, with 4 bases in between. The DNA of the CDR3 is TGTGCCAGCAGCCCAGCCTACGAGCAGTACTTC. It specifies CASSPAYEQYF.

The V call is TRBV5-5, the J call TRBJ1-1, with TRBD1 as a possible D gene (6 bases). V dropped 4 bases and J dropped 2 bases, with 12 bases sitting between them. The CDR3 covers 14 residues. CDR1 is SGHKS, CDR2 YYEKEE, per germline (reference sequence). The CDR3 DNA reads TGTGCCAGCAGCAGAGTCAGGGGAAACACTGAAGCTTTCTTT. Translation: CASSRVRGNTEAFF. The whole variable domain, remainder taken from reference TRBV5-5 and TRBJ1-1, is DAGVTQSPTHLIKTRGQQVTLRCSPISGHKSVSWYQQVLGQGPQFIFQYYEKEERGRGNFPDRFSARQFPNYSSELNVNALLLGDSALYLCASSRVRGNTEAFFGQGTRLTVV.

V is TRBV7-8 and J is TRBJ1-2, with a tentative D call TRBD1 (5 bases). This CDR3 region has 18 residues. The germline V gene encodes CDR1 SGHVS and CDR2 FQNEAQ. The ends were cut back, 5 bases at V and 1 base at J, with 23 bases in the middle. CDR3 protein: CASSQKVWQKGVNYGYTF. The CDR3 nucleotides are TGTGCCAGCAGCCAAAAGGTTTGGCAAAAAGGGGTTAACTATGGCTACACCTTC.

The V and J genes are TRBV19 and TRBJ1-5; 9 bases agree with TRBD1. There are 17 residues in the CDR3. Unmatched junction bases numbered 7, after V lost 4 bases and J lost 0 bases. CDR1 LNHDA and CDR2 SQIVND come from the germline V gene (reference sequence). The CDR3 loop is CASSKGTGTISNQPQHF. The CDR3 DNA reads as TGTGCCAGTAGTAAGGGGACAGGGACCATTAGCAATCAGCCCCAGCATTTT.

The chain carries TRBV10-2 and TRBJ2-3, with 7 bases identical to TRBD2. Looked up from germline, CDR1 is WSHSY and CDR2 is SAAADI. J lost 3 bases, V lost 10 bases, and 10 bases had no gene match. The CDR3 is 14 residues long. CDR3 sequence reads: CATGAGVLTDTQYF. The DNA for the CDR3 is TGCGCCACCGGGGCGGGGGTTTTAACAGATACGCAGTATTTT.

The chain employs TRBV4-3 and TRBJ1-2, with TRBD1 matching over 7 bases. Trimming at V came to 1 base and at J to 8 bases, leaving 1 base not matched to a gene. This CDR3 contains 12 residues. Germline V gene lookup returns CDR1 LGHNA and CDR2 YSLEER. The CDR3 here is CASSQATGGYTF. In DNA form, the CDR3 reads TGCGCCAGCAGCCAAGCGACAGGGGGCTACACCTTC.

The J gene is TRBJ1-3, the V gene TRBV6-5; weak D call: TRBD1 (6 bases). Per the germline V gene, CDR1 is MNHEY and CDR2 is SVGAGI. The CDR3 covers 13 residues. V was shortened by 6 bases and J by 0 bases, with 6 bases between the two germline ends. The CDR3 loop is CASRDSSGNTIYF. CDR3 coding DNA: TGTGCCAGCAGGGACAGCTCTGGAAACACCATATATTTT.

The V and J genes are TRBV30 and TRBJ1-5, with no clear D. Germline V gene sequence: CDR1 GTSNPN, CDR2 SVGIG (reference sequence). V lost 2 bases and J 1 base, leaving 6 bases between the germline ends. The CDR3 sequence is 13 residues long. CDR3 sequence (DNA): TGTGCCTGGAGTTCAGGAAGCAATCAGCCCCAGCATTTT. It encodes CAWSSGSNQPQHF.

This sequence joins TRBV4-2 and TRBJ1-4; 7 nucleotides line up with TRBD1. Germline CDR1 reads LGHNA; CDR2 reads YNFKEQ. With 1 base clipped from V and 3 bases from J, the junction kept 5 bases outside the gene matches. The CDR3 consists of 16 residues. DNA of the CDR3: TGTGCCAGCAGCCAAGCTACAGGGGTAGCTAATGAAAAACTGTTTTTT. Its protein product is CASSQATGVANEKLFF.

V and J are TRBV5-4 and TRBJ2-1; no firm D call. CDR3 length: 15 residues. The germline CDR1 and CDR2 sequences are SGHNT and YYREEE (reference sequence). The V and J ends lost 5 bases and 9 bases respectively, with 21 bases between them. Written as DNA, the CDR3 is TGTGCCAGCAGTCCCAAGCAGGTTTCTGTCGGTGAGCAGTTCTTC. Its translation is CASSPKQVSVGEQFF.

V usage is TRBV6-6 and J usage is TRBJ2-7; 8 positions match TRBD1. Germline trimming cut 7 bases from V and 4 bases from J; bases unmatched to any gene: 6. Germline V CDR1 and CDR2: MNHNY, SVGAGI (reference sequence). The CDR3 totals 13 residues. As DNA, the CDR3 is TGTGCCAGCACAGGACAGGGCCGATACGAGCAGTACTTC. Protein: CASTGQGRYEQYF.

V usage is TRBV2 and J usage is TRBJ1-6; D possibly corresponds to TRBD1 (5 bases). Trimming took off 8 bases at V and 1 base at J, with 12 bases between the two ends. Germline lookup yields CDR1 SNHLY and CDR2 FYNNEI. The CDR3 is made up of 15 amino acids. CDR3 nucleotide sequence: TGTGCCAGCGAACGGGACTCGTCCTATAATTCACCCCTCCACTTT. This gives the protein CASERDSSYNSPLHF.

V usage is TRBV30 and J usage is TRBJ1-2, with D perhaps matching TRBD1 (5 bases). CDR1 and CDR2 (germline): GTSNPN, SVGIG (reference sequence). This CDR3 is 12 amino acids long. The V and J ends lost 0 bases and 5 bases respectively, with 7 bases between them. CDR3 sequence reads: CAWSVPGYGYTF. CDR3 DNA sequence: TGTGCCTGGAGTGTACCAGGGTATGGCTACACCTTC. The variable domain in full, with the rest retrieved from reference TRBV30 and TRBJ1-2, is SQTIHQWPATLVQPVGSPLSLECTVEGTSNPNLYWYRQAAGRGLQLLFYSVGIGQISSEVPQNLSASRPQDRQFILSSKKLLLSDSGFYLCAWSVPGYGYTFGSGTRLTVV.

For the CDR3, the DNA is TGTGCCACCCTCGCCAGGGATAGCGGGGAGCTGTTTTTT. Amino acid sequence: CATLARDSGELFF. This chain connects TRBV28 to TRBJ2-2; a possible D gene is TRBD1 (5 bases). V was trimmed by 10 bases and J by 7 bases, leaving 16 bases between them. The V gene's germline CDR1 is MDHEN and CDR2 SYDVKM. The CDR3 has 13 amino acids. The complete variable domain, with remaining parts taken from reference TRBV28 and TRBJ2-2, reads DVKVTQSSRYLVKRTGEKVFLECVQDMDHENMFWYRQDPGLGLRLIYFSYDVKMKEKGDIPEGYSVSREKKERFSLILESASTNQTSMYLCATLARDSGELFFGEGSRLTVL.

V gene TRBV6-1 combines with J gene TRBJ1-2; possibly TRBD1 for D (5 bases). Germline-derived CDR1 and CDR2 are MNHNS and SASEGT. Deletions cut 1 base from V and 3 bases from J, with 6 bases between. This CDR3 has 13 residues. In DNA, the CDR3 is TGTGCCAGCAGTGAAGGGACACACTATGGCTACACCTTC. Protein product: CASSEGTHYGYTF.

The gene calls are TRBV27 and TRBJ1-6; TRBD1 matches at 7 bases. This CDR3 is built from 14 residues. V lost 6 bases, J lost 6 bases, and 5 bases stayed unmatched. CDR1 is MNHEY, CDR2 SMNVEV, per germline (reference sequence). The CDR3 coding sequence is TGTGCCAGCAGCCAGGGGACAGCTAATTCACCCCTCCACTTT. Its translation is CASSQGTANSPLHF.

A single count supports this clone. The chain couples TRBV5-1 to TRBJ1-4; a possible D gene is TRBD1 (5 bases). Trimming left V 3 bases short and J 8 bases short, with 11 bases between. The CDR3 totals 13 residues. From germline, CDR1 is SGHRS and CDR2 YFSETQ. The CDR3 reads CASSSGSEEKLFF. For the CDR3, the DNA is TGCGCCAGCAGCTCAGGGTCGGAGGAAAAACTGTTTTTT.

The chain joins TRBV30 to TRBJ1-1; 9 nucleotides line up with TRBD1. Losses at the gene ends were 2 bases for V and 6 bases for J; bases not matched to a gene: 7. CDR3 length: 14 residues. Germline loops: CDR1 GTSNPN, CDR2 SVGIG (reference sequence). The CDR3 DNA reads TGTGCCTGGAGTCCCAAACAGGGGGCGGCTGAAGCTTTCTTT. It is translated as CAWSPKQGAAEAFF.